The 17 T cell receptor beta chains below come from one sample, sequenced in a study of esophageal squamous cell carcinoma under preoperative chemotherapy (dated by TCRdb to the late 2010s). To prepare the library, PCR was applied. The sample was run on a HiSeq X Ten. The raw public data were reprocessed by TCRdb itself: fastp quality trimming at Q25, MiXCR clonotype calling, in-frame beta chains only. CDR3 protein sequences are deduplicated, and each keeps its most common genes and DNA. For this sample the table gives about 16,000 distinct CDR3 sequences, of which under 55% were detected only once. The ten largest clones represent 25% to 35% of the sample. The time point label, read with the paper, signifies: before preoperative PTX-NDP chemotherapy. This sample was taken from a patient given preoperative chemotherapy. The receptors were gathered from a human donor with esophageal squamous cell carcinoma. The donor label of this sample is uncertain.

This clonotype was found a few times. The gene calls are TRBV7-9 and TRBJ2-1; 7 bases are a match to TRBD2. CDR3 length: 14 residues. Germline V gene sequence: CDR1 SEHNR, CDR2 FQNEAQ (reference sequence). V was pared by 4 bases and J by 4 bases, with 4 bases of the junction left unmatched. The CDR3 region is CASSWGGTYNEQFF. The CDR3 DNA reads TGTGCCAGCAGCTGGGGGGGTACTTACAATGAGCAGTTCTTC.

This clonotype was found a few times. V gene TRBV12-3 or TRBV12-4 combines with J gene TRBJ2-3; 9 nucleotides match TRBD2. This CDR3 is built from 15 residues. V shed 6 bases, J shed 0 bases, and the junction held 4 bases outside the gene matches. CDR3 DNA: TGTGCCAGCAGGGGAGCGGGGGGTAGCACAGATACGCAGTATTTT. The encoded protein is CASRGAGGSTDTQYF.

V is TRBV7-3 and J is TRBJ2-1, with a tentative D call TRBD2 (5 bases). The CDR3 has 13 amino acids. Trimming took 5 bases from V and 2 from J, leaving 7 bases between them. Germline CDR1 reads SGHTA; CDR2 reads FQGTGA. DNA for the CDR3: TGTGCCAGCAGCCAGACTACCTACAATGAGCAGTTCTTC. It is translated as CASSQTTYNEQFF.

The chain links TRBV6-1 to TRBJ2-2; weak D call: TRBD1 (6 bases). The J call is in doubt because the DNA end fits TRBJ2-3 better. The CDR3 is 15 amino acids. The germline V gene encodes CDR1 MNHNS and CDR2 SASEGT. CDR3 residues: CASRTGAGGTEEQYF. Written as DNA, the CDR3 is TGTGCCAGCAGAACCGGGGCTGGGGGCACCGAGGAGCAGTATTTT.

This clonotype turned up a few times. The rearrangement joins TRBV11-2 to TRBJ2-3, with a weak D call TRBD1 (5 bases). This CDR3 comprises 12 residues. The germline V gene has CDR1 SGHAT and CDR2 FQNNGV. V was clipped by 5 bases and J by 9 bases, with 12 bases between them. The CDR3 region has the DNA TGTGCCAGCAGCCCAGACAGAGGAACGCAGTATTTT. It codes for CASSPDRGTQYF.

This clonotype was observed a few times. The chain links TRBV7-9 to TRBJ1-1; maybe TRBD1 (6 bases). Per germline, CDR1 SEHNR and CDR2 FQNEAQ (reference sequence). V was pared by 4 bases and J by 10 bases, with 19 bases between. The CDR3 is 14 amino acids. CDR3 nucleotides: TGTGCCAGCAGCTCCGAACAGGGATTTTGGGGAGCTTTCTTT. It yields the protein CASSSEQGFWGAFF. Full variable domain (missing parts from reference TRBV7-9 and TRBJ1-1): DTGVSQNPRHKITKRGQNVTFRCDPISEHNRLYWYRQTLGQGPEFLTYFQNEAQLEKSRLLSDRFSAERPKGSFSTLEIQRTEQGDSAMYLCASSSEQGFWGAFFGQGTRLTVV.

Remarks on this clonotype: A junction end diverges from the germline sequence, so it may reflect a read error. The chain joins TRBV7-8 to TRBJ2-3, with 10 bases aligning to TRBD1. The CDR3 length is 15 residues. Germline-derived CDR1 and CDR2 are SGHVS and FQNEAQ. CDR3 sequence reads: CASSRGTGANDTQYF. DNA of the CDR3: TGTGCCAGCAGCCGGGGGACAGGGGCGAACGATACGCAGTATTTC.

The chain recombines TRBV6-1 with TRBJ2-1, with D tentatively TRBD1 (6 bases). Gene TRBJ2-7 matches the end of the DNA better, so the J call may be wrong. The CDR3 sequence is 14 residues long. Looked up from germline, CDR1 is MNHNS and CDR2 is SASEGT. CDR3 loop: CASTARQALSEQYF. In DNA form, the CDR3 reads TGTGCCAGCACCGCGAGACAGGCCCTGAGTGAGCAGTACTTC.

To note about this clonotype: A read error may produce the germline difference seen at one junction end. CDR3 DNA: TGTGCCCGCGGCTCGGGGCCGCGTCCCACAGACACGCAGTATTTT. It yields the protein CARGSGPRPTDTQYF. The chain carries TRBV7-2 and TRBJ2-3, with D perhaps given as TRBD1 or TRBD2 (5 bases each). Germline V gene sequence: CDR1 SGHTA, CDR2 FQGNSA. The CDR3 loop spans 15 amino acids.

This clonotype was seen a single time. The rearrangement joins TRBV7-2 to TRBJ2-3; 7 bases agree with TRBD2. The length of the CDR3 is 16 residues. Trimming took 5 bases from V and 3 from J; bases not matched to a gene: 11. The germline CDR1 and CDR2 sequences are SGHTA and FQGNSA. This chain's CDR3 is CASSVVGGRGTDTQYF. Here the CDR3 DNA reads TGTGCCAGCAGCGTAGTGGGCGGGCGGGGGACAGATACGCAGTATTTT.

Concerning this clonotype: A much larger clone sits a single nucleotide away, making a read error possible. The V call is TRBV7-2, the J call TRBJ2-1, with D perhaps matching TRBD1 (6 bases). Near its end, the DNA agrees better with TRBJ2-7, so the J call may be wrong. In germline, CDR1 is SGHTA, CDR2 FQGNSA. CDR3 size: 13 residues. The CDR3 DNA reads as TGTGCCAGCAGCTTAGGCAGGGACAATGAGCAGTACTTC. Protein sequence: CASSLGRDNEQYF.

This clonotype has a count of ten or more. The CDR3 coding sequence is TGTGCCAGCAGCTCACCTCCGGGACAAGGCCAAGAGACCCAGTACTTC. Protein product: CASSSPPGQGQETQYF. The chain links TRBV7-2 to TRBJ2-5; TRBD1 is a possible D gene (6 bases). V lost 4 bases to trimming and J lost 1 base, with 16 bases between them. The CDR3 has 16 residues. The V gene's germline CDR1 is SGHTA and CDR2 FQGNSA.

This sequence joins TRBV6-1 and TRBJ2-4; D perhaps matches TRBD2 (6 bases). The germline V gene encodes CDR1 MNHNS and CDR2 SASEGT. This CDR3 is 17 amino acids long. The V end lost 2 bases, the J end lost 0 bases, and 14 bases lay between the germline ends. The CDR3 sequence is CASSETRTTLAKNIQYF. In DNA form, the CDR3 reads TGTGCCAGCAGTGAAACCAGGACTACCCTAGCCAAAAACATTCAGTACTTC.

This clonotype was seen repeatedly, ten times or more. CDR3 DNA sequence: TGTGCCAGCAGTCCAATGGGGGGTGCCAACGTCCTGACTTTC. Residues: CASSPMGGANVLTF. The chain recombines TRBV27 with TRBJ2-6; D is perhaps TRBD2 (6 bases). Per germline, CDR1 MNHEY and CDR2 SMNVEV (reference sequence). V lost 5 bases and J 7 bases, leaving 12 bases between the germline ends. This CDR3 spans 14 amino acids. Variable domain in full (rest from reference TRBV27 and TRBJ2-6): EAQVTQNPRYLITVTGKKLTVTCSQNMNHEYMSWYRQDPGLGLRQIYYSMNVEVTDKGDVPEGYKVSRKEKRNFPLILESPSPNQTSLYFCASSPMGGANVLTFGAGSRLTVL.

By sample fraction, this clonotype is medium-sized. The chain joins TRBV7-8 to TRBJ1-2, with a weak D call TRBD1 (6 bases). Germline values: CDR1 SGHVS, CDR2 FQNEAQ. CDR3 length: 15 residues. Trimming cost V 1 base and J 0 bases, with 9 bases left between them. CDR3 region: CASSLVGGPNYGYTF. The CDR3 DNA reads as TGTGCCAGCAGCTTAGTCGGGGGGCCTAACTATGGCTACACCTTC.

As to this clonotype: A junction end diverges from the germline sequence, so it may reflect a read error. V usage is TRBV7-3 and J usage is TRBJ2-4, with D uncertain. The V gene's germline CDR1 is SGHTA and CDR2 FQGTGA. This CDR3 contains 13 residues. This CDR3 is CASSPDNKDIQYF. CDR3 nucleotide sequence: TGTGCCAGCAGCCCAGACAACAAAGACATTCAGTATTTC.

The V gene is TRBV6-1, the J gene TRBJ2-7, with TRBD2 as a possible D gene (7 bases). This CDR3 has 12 residues. Trimming took 8 bases from V and 10 from J, leaving 18 bases between them. CDR1 and CDR2 from the germline V gene are MNHNS and SASEGT. Written as DNA, the CDR3 is TGTGCCAGCTATCGGGAGGCGGGGGCCCAGTACTTC. Translated, it gives CASYREAGAQYF.